The 12 T cell receptor beta chains in this list originate from one sample, sequenced in a study of blood T cell repertoires in COVID-19. Repertoires were generated with immunoSEQ multiplex PCR, while TCRdb's copy carries only in-frame clones and drops some. The table shows some 200,000 clones, with about nine tenths occurring only once. Sequencing was done on a sample of PBMCs or T cells enriched from blood (not recorded which). The receptors here all came from a woman under 40 who had recovered from COVID-19.

The rearrangement links TRBV5-5 to TRBJ2-1, with TRBD1 matching 9 bases. The J segment lost 4 bases and the V segment lost 1 base, leaving 9 bases of the junction unmatched. Germline CDR1 reads SGHKS; CDR2 reads YYEKEE (reference sequence). CDR3 length: 17 residues. In DNA, the CDR3 is TGTGCCAGCAGCTTGTTCTTGCGGGACAGGGATTACAATGAGCAGTTCTTC. As protein: CASSLFLRDRDYNEQFF. The full variable domain, completed using reference TRBV5-5 and TRBJ2-1, is DAGVTQSPTHLIKTRGQQVTLRCSPISGHKSVSWYQQVLGQGPQFIFQYYEKEERGRGNFPDRFSARQFPNYSSELNVNALLLGDSALYLCASSLFLRDRDYNEQFFGPGTRLTVL.

The chain employs TRBV5-6 and TRBJ2-2; 12 nucleotides match TRBD2. Per germline, CDR1 SGHDT and CDR2 YYEEEE. This CDR3 is built from 15 residues. Germline trimming cut 4 bases from V and 6 bases from J; bases unmatched to any gene: 4. CDR3 bases: TGTGCCAGCAGCGCTAGCGGGAGGGGTTCCGGGGAGCTGTTTTTT. Translating gives CASSASGRGSGELFF.

This clone was observed once. This chain connects TRBV11-3 to TRBJ1-2; D gene ambiguous. CDR1 is SGHNT, CDR2 YENEEA, per germline. V lost 2 bases and J 7 bases, leaving 11 bases between the germline ends. This CDR3 is 13 amino acids long. This CDR3 reads CASSLSPSGGYTF. CDR3 DNA sequence: TGTGCCAGCAGCTTAAGCCCGTCGGGTGGCTACACCTTC.

The chain couples TRBV18 to TRBJ1-2, with a possible D match to TRBD1 (5 bases). V lost 0 bases and J 7 bases, leaving 12 bases between the germline ends. Germline loops: CDR1 KGHSH, CDR2 LQKENI. The CDR3 loop spans 14 amino acids. CDR3 sequence: CASSPPDIGGGYTF. Written as DNA, the CDR3 is TGTGCCAGCTCACCACCGGACATAGGTGGTGGCTACACCTTC. The full variable domain, its missing parts supplied by reference TRBV18 and TRBJ1-2, is NAGVMQNPRHLVRRRGQEARLRCSPMKGHSHVYWYRQLPEEGLKFMVYLQKENIIDESGMPKERFSAEFPKEGPSILRIQQVVRGDSAAYFCASSPPDIGGGYTFGSGTRLTVV.

This chain connects TRBV7-9 to TRBJ2-5, with D perhaps matching TRBD2 (6 bases). This CDR3 comprises 13 residues. Germline CDR1 reads SEHNR; CDR2 reads FQNEAQ (reference sequence). Trimming removed 1 base from V and 5 bases from J, with 8 bases in between. Here the CDR3 DNA reads TGTGCCAGCAGCTTAGTTCGGGGGGAGACCCAGTACTTC. Its protein product is CASSLVRGETQYF.

This rearrangement joins TRBV21-1 to TRBJ2-1; TRBD2 was called by the table and not checked on the DNA. TRBV21-1 is annotated as a pseudogene. The CDR3 runs 17 residues. The CDR3: CASSWGVLSSSYNEQFF. The CDR3 DNA reads TGTGCCAGCAGTTGGGGGGTGTTATCGAGCTCCTACAATGAGCAGTTCTTC.

This rearrangement joins TRBV6-5 to TRBJ1-5, with D possibly TRBD1 on 5 matching bases. Germline CDR1 reads MNHEY; CDR2 reads SVGAGI. Trimming left V 0 bases short and J 2 bases short, with 11 bases between. This CDR3 has 16 amino acids. CDR3: CASSYSGGGGNQPQHF. The CDR3 bases are TGTGCCAGCAGTTACTCGGGGGGAGGGGGCAATCAGCCCCAGCATTTT.

The CDR3 spells CASNGVEQFF. CDR3 bases: TGTGCCAGCAACGGGGTTGAGCAGTTCTTC. The rearrangement uses TRBV11-2 and TRBJ2-1; maybe TRBD2 (5 bases). The CDR3 runs 10 residues. The V and J ends lost 7 bases and 9 bases respectively, with 7 bases between them. From germline, CDR1 is SGHAT and CDR2 FQNNGV. Filled out from reference TRBV11-2 and TRBJ2-1, the complete variable domain reads EAGVAQSPRYKIIEKRQSVAFWCNPISGHATLYWYQQILGQGPKLLIQFQNNGVVDDSQLPKDRFSAERLKGVDSTLKIQPAKLEDSAVYLCASNGVEQFFGPGTRLTVL.

The V and J genes are TRBV19 and TRBJ1-6; D call uncertain. Germline CDR1 LNHDA, CDR2 SQIVND (reference sequence). V was cut by 5 bases and J by 9 bases, with 17 bases left in between. CDR3 length: 15 amino acids. CDR3 amino acids: CASSSRTSAASPLHF. CDR3 coding DNA: TGTGCCAGTAGTTCCCGCACGTCTGCGGCTTCACCCCTCCACTTT.

This clone was counted a single time. The chain is built from TRBV9 and TRBJ2-1; TRBD2 matches 7 bases. Germline V gene lookup returns CDR1 SGDLS and CDR2 YYNGEE. The CDR3 contains 16 residues. The trim removed 3 bases at V and 2 bases at J, leaving 8 bases unmatched. CDR3 residues: CASSGGEGIPYNEQFF. The DNA of the CDR3 is TGTGCCAGCAGCGGAGGGGAGGGGATCCCCTACAATGAGCAGTTCTTC.

The chain combines TRBV12-3 or TRBV12-4 with TRBJ1-2; perhaps TRBD1 as D (6 bases). With 6 bases removed from V and 13 bases from J, the gap between germline ends came to 15 bases. The CDR3 is made up of 11 amino acids. The CDR3 protein is CASSLRTVPTF. CDR3 DNA sequence: TGTGCCAGCAGCCTACGGACAGTACCCACCTTC.

The chain has TRBV19 and TRBJ1-1; 7 positions agree with TRBD1. Per germline, CDR1 LNHDA and CDR2 SQIVND (reference sequence). This CDR3 is 18 amino acids long. With 4 bases clipped from V and 7 bases from J, the junction kept 21 bases outside the gene matches. The CDR3, as DNA: TGTGCCAGTAGTACCAACCCATTCTCCGGGACAGCCCTCAGTGAAGCTTTCTTT. Amino acid sequence: CASSTNPFSGTALSEAFF.